What follows are 11 T cell receptor beta chains derived from one specimen sequenced in a study of blood T cells in healthy people across ages. Alongside a J-beta primer mix, a sample-barcoded 5' primer served in a second PCR lasting about 6 to 12 cycles. Using its own MiXCR run on the 5' RACE reads, TCRdb lists one record per CDR3 protein. The data show some 1.5 million distinct CDR3 sequences, roughly 28% seen once. The material sequenced was blood. Receptor source: a woman aged 25 to 39 in good health.

This clonotype was picked up a small number of times. This chain joins TRBV6-2 or TRBV6-3 and TRBJ2-7; TRBD1 matches at 7 bases. Unmatched junction bases numbered 9, after V lost 10 bases and J lost 0 bases. The CDR3 consists of 14 residues. Per germline, CDR1 MNHEY and CDR2 SVGEGT. The CDR3 spells CATKGQRFSYEQYF. The CDR3 coding sequence is TGTGCCACCAAGGGACAGCGGTTCTCCTACGAGCAGTACTTC.

The V call is TRBV3-1, the J call TRBJ2-5, with 10 positions matching TRBD2. This CDR3 has 14 amino acids. Trimming at V came to 6 bases and at J to 5 bases, leaving 6 bases not matched to a gene. In germline, CDR1 is LGHDT, CDR2 YNNKEL (reference sequence). CDR3 nucleotides: TGTGCCAGCAGGCTAGCGGGGGCTCGGGAGACCCAGTACTTC. Residues: CASRLAGARETQYF.

The V call is TRBV5-1, the J call TRBJ1-5; 7 bases align to TRBD1. The CDR3 extends over 15 amino acids. CDR1 is SGHRS and CDR2 is YFSETQ in the germline V gene. Trimming took 0 bases from V and 10 from J; bases not matched to a gene: 10. The CDR3 reads CASSLGGTASQPQHF. The CDR3 DNA is TGCGCCAGCAGCTTGGGGGGGACAGCTTCGCAACCCCAGCATTTT.

Concerning this clonotype: Just one base apart from a much larger clone, this may be a read error. The rearrangement joins TRBV20-1 to TRBJ2-4; TRBD1 agrees at 7 bases. TRBJ2-7 explains the end of the DNA better; the J call may be wrong. CDR3 length equals 13 residues. In germline, CDR1 is DFQATT, CDR2 SNEGSKA (reference sequence). This CDR3 is CSASQDRSYEQYF. CDR3 sequence (DNA): TGCAGTGCTAGCCAGGACAGGTCCTACGAGCAGTACTTC.

The CDR3, as DNA: TGTGCCAGCAGTCCCAATGTCGGTTTCTACAATGAGCAGTTCTTC. Amino acids: CASSPNVGFYNEQFF. The V gene is TRBV6-6, the J gene TRBJ2-1; D gene unclear. The CDR3 contains 15 residues. Trimming took off 5 bases at V and 3 bases at J, with 14 bases between the two ends. Germline V gene data show CDR1 as MNHNY and CDR2 as SVGAGI (reference sequence).

The J gene is TRBJ1-2, the V gene TRBV4-3; D remains ambiguous. The CDR3 covers 15 residues. Trimming stripped 0 bases from V and 4 bases from J, with 12 bases between. CDR1 and CDR2 (germline): LGHNA, YSLEER. The DNA of the CDR3 is TGCGCCAGCAGCCAAGAACTCGTAATCAGCTATGGCTACACCTTC. Protein product: CASSQELVISYGYTF.

This chain uses TRBV9 with TRBJ2-3; 16 nucleotides line up with TRBD2. V shed 4 bases and J 4 bases; nucleotides not matched to a gene: 6. CDR1 is SGDLS, CDR2 YYNGEE, per germline. The CDR3 has 17 amino acids. CDR3 nucleotide sequence: TGTGCCAGCAGCTTGGGACTAGCGGGGGGGTTCGCAGATACGCAGTATTTT. Translated, it gives CASSLGLAGGFADTQYF.

The sample holds a few counts of this clonotype. This chain joins TRBV7-2 and TRBJ2-7; D gene uncertain. Germline loops: CDR1 SGHTA, CDR2 FQGNSA. This CDR3 contains 15 residues. V was cut by 6 bases and J by 5 bases, with 20 bases left in between. CDR3 coding DNA: TGTGCCAGCAGGGGTGGGTGGTTAGGGTCCCACGAGCAGTACTTC. This translates into CASRGGWLGSHEQYF. The variable domain in full, completed from reference TRBV7-2 and TRBJ2-7, reads GAGVSQSPSNKVTEKGKDVELRCDPISGHTALYWYRQSLGQGLEFLIYFQGNSAPDKSGLPSDRFSAERTGGSVSTLTIQRTQQEDSAVYLCASRGGWLGSHEQYFGPGTRLTVT.

This clonotype has a count of ten or more. The chain couples TRBV20-1 to TRBJ2-3; the match to TRBD2 covers 7 bases. V dropped 0 bases and J dropped 0; count of bases not matched to a gene: 9. The CDR3 length is 17 residues. Germline CDR1 is DFQATT and CDR2 is SNEGSKA (reference sequence). The CDR3 protein is CSARDPWSGDSTDTQYF. As DNA, the CDR3 is TGCAGTGCTAGAGATCCATGGAGCGGGGATAGCACAGATACGCAGTATTTT.

Details on this clonotype: A much larger clone differs by one base, so this may be a read error. The chain recombines TRBV20-1 with TRBJ2-1, with D possibly being TRBD1 or TRBD2 (5 bases each). Trimming took off 5 bases at V and 13 bases at J, with 24 bases between the two ends. The CDR3 totals 14 residues. CDR1 and CDR2 (germline): DFQATT, SNEGSKA (reference sequence). The DNA for the CDR3 is TGCAGTGCTCAAGAGGGGATAGCCAAAAACATTCAGTTCTTC. This gives the protein CSAQEGIAKNIQFF.

This clonotype was picked up a small number of times. The V and J genes are TRBV25-1 and TRBJ2-5; D is possibly TRBD2 (5 bases). V was pared by 1 base and J by 5 bases, with 11 bases between. The CDR3 is 14 amino acids. Per germline, CDR1 MGHDK and CDR2 SYGVNS. As DNA, the CDR3 is TGTGCCAGCAGTGAATGGGGAGTCAGGGAGACCCAGTACTTC. Its protein product is CASSEWGVRETQYF. The entire variable domain, with the rest obtained from reference TRBV25-1 and TRBJ2-5, is as follows: EADIYQTPRYLVIGTGKKITLECSQTMGHDKMYWYQQDPGMELHLIHYSYGVNSTEKGDLSSESTVSRIRTEHFPLTLESARPSHTSQYLCASSEWGVRETQYFGPGTRLLVL.